This TCR beta chain derives from a study of T cell repertoires in cytomegalovirus infection. The wider study: Both a matching HLA type and CMV infection were indicated by public TCR beta signatures. General study findings and limits: Accumulated public TCR beta family frequency recognized individuals carrying CMV together with the relevant HLA.

Comments on this clonotype: The antigen is unknown. A much larger clonotype is one base distant, so this may be a read error.

TCRdb ran MiXCR on the reads and lists one entry per CDR3 protein. Among around 750,000 distinct CDR3 sequences, approximately 32% were seen once, and the ten largest hold around 12%. This TCR came from a human donor in good health (CMV status not recorded). Some clones in this sample may be carry-over from other donors' samples. Sample: cultured CD8+ T cells from PBMCs, taken from culture after CMV antigen stimulation.

Written as DNA, the CDR3 is TGTGTCAGCAGTGGTTGGATGCCCCCGGCCGCCTATGGCTACACCTTC. Residues: CVSSGWMPPAAYGYTF. This chain connects TRBV6-1 to TRBJ1-2, with unresolved D. Germline lookup yields CDR1 MNHNS and CDR2 SASEGT. The CDR3 is made up of 16 amino acids.